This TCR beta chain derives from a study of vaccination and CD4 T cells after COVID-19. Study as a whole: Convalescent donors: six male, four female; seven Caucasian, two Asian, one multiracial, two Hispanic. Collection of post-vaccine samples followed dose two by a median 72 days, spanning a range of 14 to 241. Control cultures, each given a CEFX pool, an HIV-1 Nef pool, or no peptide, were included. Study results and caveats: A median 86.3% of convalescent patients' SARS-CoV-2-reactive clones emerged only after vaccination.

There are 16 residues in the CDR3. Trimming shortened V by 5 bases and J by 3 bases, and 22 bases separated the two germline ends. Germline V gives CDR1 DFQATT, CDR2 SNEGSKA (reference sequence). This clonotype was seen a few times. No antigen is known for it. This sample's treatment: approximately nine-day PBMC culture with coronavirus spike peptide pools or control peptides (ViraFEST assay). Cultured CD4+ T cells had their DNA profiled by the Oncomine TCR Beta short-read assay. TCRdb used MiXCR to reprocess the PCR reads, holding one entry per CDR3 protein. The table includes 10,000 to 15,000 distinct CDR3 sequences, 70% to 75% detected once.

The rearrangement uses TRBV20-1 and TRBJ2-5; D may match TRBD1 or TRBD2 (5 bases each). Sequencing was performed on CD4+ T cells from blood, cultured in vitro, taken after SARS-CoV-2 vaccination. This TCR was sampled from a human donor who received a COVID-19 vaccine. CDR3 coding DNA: TGCAGTGCTCCAGATTATAGGTCGGGGCAAGAAGAGACCCAGTACTTC. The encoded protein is CSAPDYRSGQEETQYF.